The clone carrying this T cell receptor beta chain was seen at least ten times. Its target is unknown. These data originate in a study of T cells in Graves' hyperthyroidism and ophthalmopathy. The hyperthyroidism patients had all been newly diagnosed, and their disease duration was under 2 months. Their ages ranged from 18 to 65 years. Amplification of TCR beta CDR3 regions was performed using RNA transcripts as template. The primer set for the first-round RT-PCR of the TCR CDR3 was HTBI. Each CDR3 protein is one row after TCRdb ran MiXCR on the multiplex PCR reads. The repertoire holds 350,000 to 400,000 distinct CDR3 sequences, with about 15% as singletons. This CDR3 is built from 15 residues. Germline CDR1 and CDR2: SGHAT and FQDESV (reference sequence). V was trimmed by 2 bases and J by 5 bases, leaving 15 bases between them. Study-level points and caveats: Blood also held most thyroid clonotypes expanded beyond 0.001.

The sample consisted of blood. This clonotype was sampled from a woman between 25 and 40 years old with Graves' hyperthyroidism. The chain employs TRBV11-1 and TRBJ1-1, with D possibly matching TRBD1 (5 bases). The CDR3 DNA follows: TGTGCCAGCAGCTTAACGTCGCTCGGGGGGACTGAAGCTTTCTTT. This gives the protein CASSLTSLGGTEAFF.